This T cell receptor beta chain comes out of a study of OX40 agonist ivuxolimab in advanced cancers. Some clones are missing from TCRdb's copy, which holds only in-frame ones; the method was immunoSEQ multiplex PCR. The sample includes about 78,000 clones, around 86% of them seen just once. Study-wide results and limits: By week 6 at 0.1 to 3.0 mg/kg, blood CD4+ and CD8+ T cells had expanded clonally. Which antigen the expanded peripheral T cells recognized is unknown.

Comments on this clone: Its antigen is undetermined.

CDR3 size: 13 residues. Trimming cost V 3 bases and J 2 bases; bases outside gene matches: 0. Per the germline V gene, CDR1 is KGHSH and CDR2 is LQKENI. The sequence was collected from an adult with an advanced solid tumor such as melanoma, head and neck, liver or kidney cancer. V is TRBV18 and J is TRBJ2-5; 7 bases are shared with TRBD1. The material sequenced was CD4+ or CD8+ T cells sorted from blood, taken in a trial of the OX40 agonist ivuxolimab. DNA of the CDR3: TGTGCCAGCTCACCGGGACAGCAAGAGACCCAGTACTTC. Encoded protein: CASSPGQQETQYF. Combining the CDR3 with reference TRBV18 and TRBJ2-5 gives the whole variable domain NAGVMQNPRHLVRRRGQEARLRCSPMKGHSHVYWYRQLPEEGLKFMVYLQKENIIDESGMPKERFSAEFPKEGPSILRIQQVVRGDSAAYFCASSPGQQETQYFGPGTRLLVL.